This TCR beta chain was recovered during a study of post-analysis software for immune sequencing data. V lost 11 bases, J lost 6 bases, and 22 bases lay in between. This CDR3 has 14 residues. From germline, CDR1 is SGHTA and CDR2 FQGNSA. Presence of unique molecular identifiers characterized the TCR beta cDNA libraries. TCRdb itself ran the PCR reads through MiXCR, one entry per CDR3 protein. The top ten clones hold roughly 12% of a sample with some 700,000 distinct CDR3 sequences, approximately 60% of them seen once. Study findings and constraints: Controls showed lower frequencies than patients for four to six TRBV segments, and TRBV5-6, TRBV5-1 and TRBV20-1 were among these. By F measure, strong co-clustering occurred among samples prepared in the same batch.

On this clonotype itself: Its target is not known.

Specimen: blood. The chain has TRBV7-2 and TRBJ1-2; D remains unclear. This clonotype was sampled from a girl aged 2 to 9 with multiple sclerosis. This CDR3 reads CASDWEVVTHGYTF. The CDR3 DNA sequence: TGTGCCTCCGACTGGGAGGTCGTCACTCATGGCTACACCTTC.